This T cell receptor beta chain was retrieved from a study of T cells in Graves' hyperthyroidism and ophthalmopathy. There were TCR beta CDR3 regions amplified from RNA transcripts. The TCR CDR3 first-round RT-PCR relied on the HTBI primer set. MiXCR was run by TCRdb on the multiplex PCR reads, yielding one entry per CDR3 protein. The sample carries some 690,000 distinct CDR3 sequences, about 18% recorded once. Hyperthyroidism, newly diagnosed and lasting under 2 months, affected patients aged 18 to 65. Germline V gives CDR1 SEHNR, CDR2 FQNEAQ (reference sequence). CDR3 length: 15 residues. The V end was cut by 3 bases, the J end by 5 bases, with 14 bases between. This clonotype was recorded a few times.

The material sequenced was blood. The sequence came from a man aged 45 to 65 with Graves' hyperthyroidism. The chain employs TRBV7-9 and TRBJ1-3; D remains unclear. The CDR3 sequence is CASSFYRPKRNTIYF. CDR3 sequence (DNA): TGTGCCAGCAGCTTCTACCGGCCCAAAAGAAACACCATATATTTT.